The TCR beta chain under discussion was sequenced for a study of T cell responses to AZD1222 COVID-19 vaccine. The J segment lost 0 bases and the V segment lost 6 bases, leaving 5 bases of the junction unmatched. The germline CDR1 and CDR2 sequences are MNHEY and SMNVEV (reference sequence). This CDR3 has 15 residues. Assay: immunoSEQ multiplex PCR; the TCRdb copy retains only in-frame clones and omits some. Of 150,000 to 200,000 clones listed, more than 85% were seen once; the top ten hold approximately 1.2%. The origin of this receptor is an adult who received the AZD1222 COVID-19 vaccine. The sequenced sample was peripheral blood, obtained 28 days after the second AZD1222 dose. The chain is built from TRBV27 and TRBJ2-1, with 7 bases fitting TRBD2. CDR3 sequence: CASSVRGSSYNEQFF. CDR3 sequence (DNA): TGTGCCAGCAGCGTGCGGGGGAGCTCCTACAATGAGCAGTTCTTC.